This T cell receptor (beta chain) is drawn from a study of memory CD4+ T cells and cytomegalovirus serostatus. Worth noting for this clone: The antigen is undetermined.

Single viable CD3+CD4+CD8-CD45RO+ cells were sorted as the memory CD4+ T cells. CMV serostatus came from serum IgG against pp150, pp28, p38, p52. Germline-derived CDR1 and CDR2 are MNHEY and SVGAGI. Trimming took 6 bases from V and 2 from J, leaving 11 bases between them. The CDR3 is 14 amino acids. In the original processing: After removing out-of-frame reads, 2 million to 2.5 million distinct TCRbeta sequences remained. Repertoires were generated with immunoSEQ multiplex PCR, while TCRdb's copy carries only in-frame clones and drops some. The V and J calls and the clone size are those of that table, but D and trimming were determined from the DNA. The table shows roughly 50,000 clones, with roughly 84% occurring only once. Findings and limits, study-wide: The CMV-associated TCR signature appears largely within the CD4+ memory repertoire.

Sample: memory CD4+ T cells from blood. The chain combines TRBV6-5 with TRBJ1-5; no clear D. The receptor was isolated from an adult in good health and CMV-seronegative. Some clones in this sample may be carry-over from other donors' samples. The CDR3 reads CASRRRFGNQPQHF. CDR3 nucleotides: TGTGCCAGCAGACGTCGATTTGGCAATCAGCCCCAGCATTTT.